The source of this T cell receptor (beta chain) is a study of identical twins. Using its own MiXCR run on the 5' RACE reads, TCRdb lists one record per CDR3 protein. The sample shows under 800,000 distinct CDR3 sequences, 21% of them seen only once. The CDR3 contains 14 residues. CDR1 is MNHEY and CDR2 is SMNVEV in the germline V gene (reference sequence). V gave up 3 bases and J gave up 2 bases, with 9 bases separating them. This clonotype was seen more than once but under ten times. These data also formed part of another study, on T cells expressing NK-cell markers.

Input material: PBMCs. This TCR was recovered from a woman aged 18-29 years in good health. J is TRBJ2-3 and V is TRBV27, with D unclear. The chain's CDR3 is CASSFLQSTDTQYF. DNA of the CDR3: TGTGCCAGCAGTTTTTTGCAGTCCACAGATACGCAGTATTTT.